This TCR beta chain stems from a study of blood T cell repertoires in COVID-19. Looking at the study overall: T cells, B-cell-depleted T cells, or PBMCs provided the cDNA or gDNA that served as material.

Membership in each cohort depended on participant-reported clinical history. Cohort 3 donors were reported recovered after two negative PCRs, clearance, or symptom resolution. The method was immunoSEQ multiplex PCR; TCRdb's version includes in-frame clones alone and lacks a portion of them. The sample gives around 290,000 clones, around nine tenths of which show up once; 2.6% is in the top ten. CDR3 size: 11 residues. The V and J ends lost 4 bases and 8 bases respectively, with 8 bases between them. The clonotype comes from a young woman who had recovered from COVID-19. The sample was PBMCs or T cells enriched from blood (not recorded which). The chain joins TRBV12-3 or TRBV12-4 to TRBJ1-2; D is unresolved. The CDR3 loop is CASSSPGGYTF. The CDR3 region has the DNA TGTGCCAGCAGTTCCCCCGGGGGCTACACCTTC.